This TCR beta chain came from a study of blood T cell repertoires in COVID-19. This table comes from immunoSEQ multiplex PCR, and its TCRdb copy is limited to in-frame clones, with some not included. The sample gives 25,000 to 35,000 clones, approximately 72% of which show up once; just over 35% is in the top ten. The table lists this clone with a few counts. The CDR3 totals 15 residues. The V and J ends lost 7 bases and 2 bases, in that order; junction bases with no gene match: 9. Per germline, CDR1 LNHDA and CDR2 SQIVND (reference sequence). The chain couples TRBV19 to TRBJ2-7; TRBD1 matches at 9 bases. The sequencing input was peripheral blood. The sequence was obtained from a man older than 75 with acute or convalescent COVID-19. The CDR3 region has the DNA TGTGCCAGTACCCCCACAGGGGGCATCACCTACGAGCAGTACTTC. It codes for CASTPTGGITYEQYF.